The clone carrying this TCR beta chain was seen a handful of times. The target antigen is unknown. V was pared by 4 bases and J by 0 bases, with 4 bases of the junction left unmatched. From germline, CDR1 is MNHNY and CDR2 SVGAGI (reference sequence). This CDR3 comprises 15 residues. Each CDR3 protein is one row after TCRdb ran MiXCR on the reads. The profile shows some 130,000 distinct CDR3 sequences, more than 25% of them singletons. This entry belongs to a study of T cell repertoires in cytomegalovirus infection. Study in general: The study used recently identified HLA-C-restricted and well-studied HLA-B-restricted CMV epitopes.

The V and J genes are TRBV6-6 and TRBJ1-1; 8 bases agree with TRBD1. This material consisted of CD8+ T cells from cultured PBMCs, taken from culture after CMV antigen stimulation. This clonotype was sampled from a human donor in good health (CMV status not recorded). Some clones in this sample may be carry-over from other donors' samples. The CDR3 reads CASSFRTGMNTEAFF. The CDR3 DNA reads TGTGCCAGCAGTTTTCGGACAGGGATGAACACTGAAGCTTTCTTT.